Below, 21 T cell receptor beta chains from the same sample are listed, as sequenced in a study of OX40 agonist ivuxolimab in advanced cancers. Sequencing used immunoSEQ multiplex PCR; TCRdb keeps in-frame clones, though not all of them. The sample contains around 31,000 clones, approximately 90% of which appear only once. Sequencing used CD4+ or CD8+ T cells sorted from blood, obtained in a trial of the OX40 agonist ivuxolimab. These receptor sequences come from an adult with an advanced solid tumor such as melanoma, head and neck, liver or kidney cancer.

This chain uses TRBV7-9 with TRBJ1-1; D unclear. The V end was cut by 5 bases, the J end by 8 bases, with 9 bases between. CDR3 length: 11 amino acids. CDR1 is SEHNR and CDR2 is FQNEAQ in the germline V gene (reference sequence). The CDR3 sequence: CASSTNREAFF. The CDR3 nucleotides read TGTGCCAGCAGCACCAACAGAGAAGCTTTCTTT.

CDR3 coding DNA: TGTGCCAGCAGCTTAGGTGGGGTCTACACCTTC. Amino acid sequence: CASSLGGVYTF. The chain employs TRBV7-8 and TRBJ1-2; D remains ambiguous. With 1 base removed from V and 10 bases from J, the gap between germline ends came to 7 bases. Germline V gene sequence: CDR1 SGHVS, CDR2 FQNEAQ. This CDR3 has 11 amino acids.

This chain links TRBV19 with TRBJ2-3, with TRBD1 identical over 9 bases. Trimming removed 4 bases from V and 1 base from J; junction bases left unmatched: 12. Germline V gives CDR1 LNHDA, CDR2 SQIVND (reference sequence). The CDR3 has 18 residues. CDR3 loop: CASSSTGTGLWGTDTQYF. The CDR3 DNA is TGTGCCAGTAGTAGCACCGGGACAGGGCTTTGGGGCACAGATACGCAGTATTTT.

This sequence joins TRBV25-1 and TRBJ2-3; no firm D call. From germline, CDR1 is MGHDK and CDR2 SYGVNS. This CDR3 has 16 amino acids. Deletions cut 9 bases from V and 2 bases from J, with 21 bases between. The CDR3 region is CASLGPGFLYTDTQYF. In nucleotides, the CDR3 is TGTGCCAGTTTAGGCCCCGGGTTCCTATACACAGATACGCAGTATTTT.

This clone showed up just once. The chain joins TRBV15 to TRBJ1-6; D ambiguous. Germline V gene lookup returns CDR1 LNHNV and CDR2 YYDKDF (reference sequence). There are 15 residues in the CDR3. V lost 1 base to trimming and J lost 6 bases, with 10 bases between them. CDR3 sequence (DNA): TGTGCCACCAGCAGAGCCGGGATAAGTAATTCACCCCTCCACTTT. This encodes CATSRAGISNSPLHF. Together with reference TRBV15 and TRBJ1-6, the CDR3 gives the full variable domain: DAMVIQNPRYQVTQFGKPVTLSCSQTLNHNVMYWYQQKSSQAPKLLFHYYDKDFNNEADTPDNFQSRRPNTSFCFLDIRSPGLGDTAMYLCATSRAGISNSPLHFGNGTRLTVT.

The sample holds one count of this clone. The rearrangement links TRBV21-1 to TRBJ2-3; the table's D call, TRBD2, has no DNA check behind it. TRBV21-1 represents a pseudogene. The CDR3 loop spans 19 amino acids. This CDR3 is CASSKLGLVGRWLPDTQYF. The CDR3 bases are TGTGCCAGCAGCAAATTGGGACTAGTAGGCAGGTGGCTTCCAGATACGCAGTATTTT.

The chain combines TRBV19 with TRBJ1-6; the D gene is possibly TRBD1 (6 bases). The CDR3 consists of 13 residues. The V and J ends lost 7 bases and 10 bases respectively, with 14 bases between them. Germline V lookup: CDR1 LNHDA, CDR2 SQIVND (reference sequence). CDR3 bases: TGTGCCAGTACCCTCGGGGGGCTGTCACCCCTCCACTTT. Its protein product is CASTLGGLSPLHF.

The chain links TRBV6-6 to TRBJ2-2; D tentatively reads TRBD1 or TRBD2 (5 bases each). The CDR3 is 15 residues long. Trimming took off 6 bases at V and 7 bases at J, with 18 bases between the two ends. CDR1 and CDR2 from the germline V gene are MNHNY and SVGAGI (reference sequence). CDR3 amino acids: CASRMGDGEIGELFF. The DNA for the CDR3 is TGTGCCAGCAGGATGGGGGACGGAGAGATCGGGGAGCTGTTTTTT.

The chain employs TRBV6-5 and TRBJ2-7; D may correspond to TRBD1 or TRBD2 (5 bases each). The CDR3 length is 15 residues. Germline assignment: CDR1 MNHEY and CDR2 SVGAGI. V was trimmed by 3 bases and J by 0 bases, leaving 12 bases between them. Written as DNA, the CDR3 is TGTGCCAGCAGTTATGGGACGGGGAGCTCCTACGAGCAGTACTTC. Protein product: CASSYGTGSSYEQYF.

A single count supports this clone. The chain has TRBV7-8 and TRBJ1-5; D is unclear. The CDR3 spans 17 residues. With 2 bases removed from V and 1 base from J, the gap between germline ends came to 15 bases. CDR1 is SGHVS, CDR2 FQNEAQ, per germline. Here the CDR3 reads CASSLFLNSASNQPQHF. The CDR3 region has the DNA TGTGCCAGCAGCTTATTTCTGAATAGTGCAAGCAATCAGCCCCAGCATTTT.

V and J are TRBV29-1 and TRBJ1-4; perhaps TRBD1 as D (5 bases). V was clipped by 4 bases and J by 6 bases, with 9 bases between them. The CDR3 extends over 12 amino acids. Germline CDR1 SQVTM, CDR2 ANQGSEA. For the CDR3, the DNA is TGCAGCGTTGTAGGGGTAGATGAAAAACTGTTTTTT. It codes for CSVVGVDEKLFF.

The CDR3 DNA is TGTGCCAGCAGTTACCGAGGGAAAGTAAGGGACGGGGAGCTGTTTTTT. Translating gives CASSYRGKVRDGELFF. The chain uses TRBV6-6 and TRBJ2-2; TRBD2 might be the D (5 bases). This CDR3 contains 16 residues. Trimming pared 2 bases from V and 7 bases from J, leaving 17 bases between. Germline CDR1 MNHNY, CDR2 SVGAGI (reference sequence).

The chain has TRBV6-5 and TRBJ2-1; possible D gene TRBD1, 6 bases. CDR3 length: 13 amino acids. V lost 5 bases, J lost 6 bases, and 11 bases lay in between. The germline CDR1 and CDR2 sequences are MNHEY and SVGAGI. The CDR3 sequence is CASSPDSPNEQFF. CDR3 nucleotide sequence: TGTGCCAGCAGTCCGGACAGCCCCAATGAGCAGTTCTTC.

This clone was recorded once. This rearrangement joins TRBV6-5 to TRBJ2-1; D is perhaps TRBD2 (5 bases). CDR1 and CDR2 (germline): MNHEY, SVGAGI. The V gene lost 5 bases and the J gene lost 8 bases, with 13 bases spanning the gap. The CDR3 length is 13 residues. The CDR3 DNA follows: TGTGCCAGCAGTACCCGGGGTTCGGATGAGCAGTTCTTC. Residues: CASSTRGSDEQFF.

This chain joins TRBV15 and TRBJ2-6; no clear D. The CDR3 length is 19 residues. The V and J ends lost 0 bases and 0 bases respectively, with 15 bases between them. The germline gives CDR1 LNHNV, CDR2 YYDKDF (reference sequence). CDR3 in amino acids: CATSRDGFPEYSGANVLTF. The CDR3 region has the DNA TGTGCCACCAGCAGAGATGGGTTTCCTGAATACTCTGGGGCCAACGTCCTGACTTTC.

The chain joins TRBV9 to TRBJ2-3, with D perhaps matching TRBD2 (5 bases). The CDR3 is 15 amino acids. CDR1 is SGDLS and CDR2 is YYNGEE in the germline V gene. V lost 1 base and J 5 bases, leaving 14 bases between the germline ends. The CDR3 bases are TGTGCCAGCAGCGTATCTGACGGCGGAGGAGATACGCAGTATTTT. Translating it yields CASSVSDGGGDTQYF.

Only a few counts were recorded for this clone. The chain employs TRBV13 and TRBJ2-3; D unclear. The V gene's germline CDR1 is PRHDT and CDR2 FYEKMQ (reference sequence). The CDR3 sequence is 13 residues long. Trimming shortened V by 6 bases and J by 6 bases, and 13 bases separated the two germline ends. CDR3 DNA: TGTGCCAGCAGTCCCGGTTCGATCGATACGCAGTATTTT. As protein: CASSPGSIDTQYF. Complete variable domain (other parts from reference TRBV13 and TRBJ2-3): AAGVIQSPRHLIKEKRETATLKCYPIPRHDTVYWYQQGPGQDPQFLISFYEKMQSDKGSIPDRFSAQQFSDYHSELNMSSLELGDSALYFCASSPGSIDTQYFGPGTRLTVL.

V usage is TRBV7-9 and J usage is TRBJ2-3; D perhaps matches TRBD1 (6 bases). This CDR3 has 14 amino acids. V lost 5 bases to trimming and J lost 4 bases, with 13 bases between them. From germline, CDR1 is SEHNR and CDR2 FQNEAQ (reference sequence). CDR3 in DNA: TGTGCCAGCAGCCAACAGGGTATCTCAGATACGCAGTATTTT. Its translation is CASSQQGISDTQYF.

J is TRBJ2-3 and V is TRBV9; 8 bases align to TRBD2. The CDR3 is made up of 17 amino acids. The J segment lost 2 bases and the V segment lost 0 bases, leaving 8 bases of the junction unmatched. CDR1 and CDR2 (germline): SGDLS, YYNGEE. This chain's CDR3 is CASSVGGSGSPTDTQYF. CDR3 sequence (DNA): TGTGCCAGCAGCGTAGGAGGAAGCGGGAGTCCCACAGATACGCAGTATTTT.

The rearrangement links TRBV27 to TRBJ1-2; no clear D gene. Germline CDR1 reads MNHEY; CDR2 reads SMNVEV (reference sequence). This CDR3 contains 13 residues. Trimming removed 5 bases at V and 0 bases at J, with 7 bases between. The CDR3 nucleotides read TGTGCCAGCAGTCTCAAGGCTAACTATGGCTACACCTTC. Translation: CASSLKANYGYTF.

This clone was observed a handful of times. The chain combines TRBV6-5 with TRBJ1-1; D remains unclear. The germline V gene has CDR1 MNHEY and CDR2 SVGAGI. The ends were cut back, 6 bases at V and 1 base at J, with 0 bases in the middle. The CDR3 sequence is 10 residues long. The CDR3 reads CASRNTEAFF. CDR3 DNA sequence: TGTGCCAGCAGGAACACTGAAGCTTTCTTT.